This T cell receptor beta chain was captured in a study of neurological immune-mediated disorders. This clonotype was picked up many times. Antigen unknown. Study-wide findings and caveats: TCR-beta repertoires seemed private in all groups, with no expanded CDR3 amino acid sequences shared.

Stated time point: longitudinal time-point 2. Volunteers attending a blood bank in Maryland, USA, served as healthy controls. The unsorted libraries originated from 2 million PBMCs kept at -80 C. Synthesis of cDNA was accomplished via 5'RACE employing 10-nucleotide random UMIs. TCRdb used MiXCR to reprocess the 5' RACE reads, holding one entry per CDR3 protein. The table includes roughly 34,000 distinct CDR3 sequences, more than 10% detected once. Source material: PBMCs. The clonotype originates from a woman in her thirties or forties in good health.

The DNA of the CDR3 is TGCGCCAGCACCTTTGGGACAGGTTCGTCTGGAAACACCATATATTTT. It specifies CASTFGTGSSGNTIYF. The J gene is TRBJ1-3, the V gene TRBV5-1, with 8 nucleotides matching TRBD1. CDR1 and CDR2 (germline): SGHRS, YFSETQ. This CDR3 is built from 16 residues. V shed 6 bases, J shed 1 base, and the junction held 9 bases outside the gene matches.